What follows describes a single T cell receptor beta chain. No antigen is known for it. The input lacks base qualities; no much larger clone sits a single base away. CDR1 KGHSH and CDR2 LQKENI were looked up in the germline V gene. V and J are trimmed by 6 bases and 1 base, and the gene matches miss 7 bases of the junction. The CDR3 goes from the cysteine to the phenylalanine over 15 residues. The entry retains the CDR3 DNA only, 45 bases that are in frame from base 1. The data originate from a study of shared clonotypes between healthy human individuals (TCRdb year 2020). Looking at the study overall: The cohort comprised a couple of women and a few men aged 18 to 49 years. Blood TCR repertoires of a handful of healthy adults were deeply sequenced to estimate repertoire size and the extent of clonotype sharing between individuals. Libraries were prepared and TCR repertoires were sequenced by different laboratories using diverse techniques, in order to increase sequencing depth and limit assay-specific biases. Per donor, leukapheresis produced somewhere between about 0.8 and 9 billion PBMCs. Per donor, three plates each were used for CD4 naive and CD4 memory, two for CD8 naive, and one for CD8 memory.

Beyond this particular receptor, the publication reports: Larger estimated clonotype richness was generally found for naive subsets than for memory subsets. Because the study included a small number of donors, the genetic and exposure-history diversity represented was limited. Sharing across several donors was observed for about 5% of naive CD4, 3% to 4% of naive CD8, 2.3% of memory CD4, and around 0.42% of memory CD8 clonotypes. Sampling was restricted to blood, and TCR repertoires in tissue are likely to differ from TCR repertoires in blood. Even with the large sequencing depth, rarefaction of the sorted-subset datasets indicated that sequencing was incomplete. Higher generation probabilities were observed for clonotypes shared by all four sorted-subset donors than for non-shared clonotypes. Pairwise subsampling indicated that sequencing depth was expected to affect the degree of clonotype sharing among donors.

TCR CDR3 regions were amplified from genomic DNA by multiplex PCR using the deep immunoSEQ assay. Genomic DNA extracted from each cell subset was distributed evenly over all wells of several immunoSEQ 96-well plates, and each plate served as one replicate. For sorted subsets, about 220 ng of genomic DNA, equivalent to around 30,000 T cell genomes, went into each replicate PCR. Purified libraries were quantified with a Qubit 3.0 fluorometer, sized on a Bioanalyzer 2100, and re-quantified with the KAPA Library Quantification kit. Each immunoSEQ 96-well plate was sequenced on its own single-read 150-cycle Illumina NextSeq 550 flow cell. The paper's data handling went like this. The immunoSEQ output contained only junctional sequences without quality scores, so filtering could not match that applied to full-length reads. Sequences were annotated with PyIR, a Python wrapper for IgBLAST v1.9, and V/J genes and CDR3 were assigned using IMGT germline references. Reads with weak V/J assignments (E-value above 1e-6), missing CDR3, stop codons, out-of-frame junctions, or ambiguous translated residues were removed. V3J clonotypes were defined as sequences sharing the same inferred V gene, J gene, and CDR3 amino acid sequence. Percentage overlap between repertoires was calculated by dividing the number of shared unique clonotypes by the size of the smaller repertoire. Richness of each repertoire was evaluated using RTK rarefaction, the Chao1 estimator, and Recon v2.1 estimates of unobserved clonotypes. OLGA was used to compute generation probabilities for all TCRbeta clonotypes that the gDNA method yielded from a handful of donors. As stored in TCRdb, this immuneACCESS dataset retains in-frame rearrangements with V and J assigned. A fraction of the clones does not appear; measured against another copy, unresolved V genes explain less than half of the discrepancy, and the remainder lacks a known reason. V and J calls and clone size are copied from that table; D and trimming were computed from the DNA. Within this sample are about 2.4 million clones, with over 85% of them counted one time only. The ten largest make up roughly 0.36% of the sample.

Donors were healthy HIV-negative adults with no recently reported acute infections or vaccinations. Every donor was a Caucasian adult residing in Nashville, Tennessee, USA. CD4+ T cells were enriched by magnetic negative selection; naive cells were then positively selected on CD45RA, and the negative fraction formed the memory subset. Blood was obtained by leukapheresis, after which PBMCs were separated by Ficoll-Histopaque density gradient centrifugation and cryopreserved in liquid nitrogen vapor phase. Analytical flow cytometry was used to check the purity and quantity of each magnetically sorted T cell population. Each sorted fraction had its genomic DNA isolated and then quantified by UV absorbance on a Nanodrop 2000c.

This receptor was identified in a man in his late teens or twenties in good health. Some clones in this sample may be carry-over from other donors' samples. The chain is assembled from TRBV18 and TRBJ2-3; the central 7 bases match TRBD1. The sample was naive CD4+ T cells from PBMCs. Explained via the paper, the cell subset or site label denotes: CD45RA+ positively selected. The sequenced DNA: TGTGCCAGCTCGCAACGGACAGGTGGCACAGATACGCAGTATTTT. Protein translation: CASSQRTGGTDTQYF.